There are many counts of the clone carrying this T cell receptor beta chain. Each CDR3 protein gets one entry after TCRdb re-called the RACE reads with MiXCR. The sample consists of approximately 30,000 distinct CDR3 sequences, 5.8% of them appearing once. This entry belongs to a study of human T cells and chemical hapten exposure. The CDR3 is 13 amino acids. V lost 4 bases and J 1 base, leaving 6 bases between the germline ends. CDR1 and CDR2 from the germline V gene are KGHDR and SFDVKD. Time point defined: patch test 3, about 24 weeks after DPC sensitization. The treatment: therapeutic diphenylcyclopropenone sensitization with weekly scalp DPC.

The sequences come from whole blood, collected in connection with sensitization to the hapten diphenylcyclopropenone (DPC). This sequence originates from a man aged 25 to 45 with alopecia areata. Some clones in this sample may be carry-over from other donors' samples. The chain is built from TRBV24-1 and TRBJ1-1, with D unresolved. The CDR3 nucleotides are TGTGCCACCAGTGACGCCAAGAACACTGAAGCTTTCTTT. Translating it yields CATSDAKNTEAFF.